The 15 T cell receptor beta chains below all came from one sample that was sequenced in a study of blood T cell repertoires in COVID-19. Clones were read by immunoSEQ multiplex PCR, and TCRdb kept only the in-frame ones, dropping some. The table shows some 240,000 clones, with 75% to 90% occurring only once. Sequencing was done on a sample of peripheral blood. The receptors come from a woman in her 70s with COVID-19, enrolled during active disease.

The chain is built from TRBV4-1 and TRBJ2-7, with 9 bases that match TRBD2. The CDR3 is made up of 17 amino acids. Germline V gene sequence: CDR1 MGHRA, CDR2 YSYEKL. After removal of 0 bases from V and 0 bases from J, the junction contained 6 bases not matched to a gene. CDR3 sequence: CASSQEARGLASYEQYF. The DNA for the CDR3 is TGCGCCAGCAGCCAAGAAGCAAGGGGACTAGCCTCCTACGAGCAGTACTTC.

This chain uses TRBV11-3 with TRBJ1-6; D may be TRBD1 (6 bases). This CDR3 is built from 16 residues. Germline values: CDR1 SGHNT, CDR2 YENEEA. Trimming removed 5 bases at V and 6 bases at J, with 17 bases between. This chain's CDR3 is CASSPRQAFSNSPLHF. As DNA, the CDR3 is TGTGCCAGCAGCCCCAGACAGGCTTTTTCTAATTCACCCCTCCACTTT.

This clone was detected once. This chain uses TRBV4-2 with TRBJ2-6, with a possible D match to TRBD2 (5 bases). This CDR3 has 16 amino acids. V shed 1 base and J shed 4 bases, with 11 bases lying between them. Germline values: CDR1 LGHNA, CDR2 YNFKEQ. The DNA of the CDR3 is TGTGCCAGCAGCCAAGTTCTAGCAGTAGGGGCCAACGTCCTGACTTTC. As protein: CASSQVLAVGANVLTF.

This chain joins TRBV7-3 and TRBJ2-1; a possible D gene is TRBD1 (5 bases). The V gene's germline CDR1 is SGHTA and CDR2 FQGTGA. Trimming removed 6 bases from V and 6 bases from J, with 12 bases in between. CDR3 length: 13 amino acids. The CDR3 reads CASRGLRRNEQFF. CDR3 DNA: TGTGCCAGCAGGGGGCTCCGACGCAATGAGCAGTTCTTC.

The CDR3 coding sequence is TGCACTGGACTGGGCGGAGAGACCCAGTACTTC. Protein sequence: CTGLGGETQYF. The chain recombines TRBV20-1 with TRBJ2-5; perhaps TRBD2 as D (5 bases). The CDR3 runs to 11 residues. Germline V lookup: CDR1 DFQATT, CDR2 SNEGSKA (reference sequence).

The CDR3 spells CASSTPGGSKFNEQFF. CDR3 nucleotides: TGTGCCAGTAGTACCCCGGGCGGGAGTAAATTTAATGAGCAGTTCTTC. The chain joins TRBV19 to TRBJ2-1, with 7 bases that match TRBD2. Per the germline V gene, CDR1 is LNHDA and CDR2 is SQIVND (reference sequence). Trimming at V came to 4 bases and at J to 7 bases, leaving 13 bases not matched to a gene. The CDR3 covers 16 residues.

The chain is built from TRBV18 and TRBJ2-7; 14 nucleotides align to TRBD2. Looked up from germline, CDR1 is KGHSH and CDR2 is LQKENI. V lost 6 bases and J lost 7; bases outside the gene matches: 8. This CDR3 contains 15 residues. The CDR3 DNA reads TGTGCCAGCTCTCCTCCGGGACTAGCGGGAGTGGAGCAGTACTTC. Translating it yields CASSPPGLAGVEQYF. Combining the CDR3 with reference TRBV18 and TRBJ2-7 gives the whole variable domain NAGVMQNPRHLVRRRGQEARLRCSPMKGHSHVYWYRQLPEEGLKFMVYLQKENIIDESGMPKERFSAEFPKEGPSILRIQQVVRGDSAAYFCASSPPGLAGVEQYFGPGTRLTVT.

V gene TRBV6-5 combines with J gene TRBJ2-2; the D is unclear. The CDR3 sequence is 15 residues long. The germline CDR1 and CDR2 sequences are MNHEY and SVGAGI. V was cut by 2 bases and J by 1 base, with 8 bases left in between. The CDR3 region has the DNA TGTGCCAGCAGTTACGGTTCGGGGAACACCGGGGAGCTGTTTTTT. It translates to CASSYGSGNTGELFF.

CDR3 loop: CASSLGRAQYF. As DNA, the CDR3 is TGTGCCAGCAGCTTGGGGAGGGCACAGTACTTC. The V and J genes are TRBV11-3 and TRBJ2-7; 7 bases align to TRBD2. This CDR3 region has 11 residues. Germline CDR1 SGHNT, CDR2 YENEEA. V was clipped by 3 bases and J by 10 bases; unmatched bases: 3.

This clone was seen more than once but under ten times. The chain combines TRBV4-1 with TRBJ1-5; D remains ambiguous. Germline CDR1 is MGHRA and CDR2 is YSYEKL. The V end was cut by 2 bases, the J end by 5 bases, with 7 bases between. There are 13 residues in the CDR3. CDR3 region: CASSQTADQPQHF. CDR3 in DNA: TGCGCCAGCAGCCAAACAGCGGATCAGCCCCAGCATTTT.

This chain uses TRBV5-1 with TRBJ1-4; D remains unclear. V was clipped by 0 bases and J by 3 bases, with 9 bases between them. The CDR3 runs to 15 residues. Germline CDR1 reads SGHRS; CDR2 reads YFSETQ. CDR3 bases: TGCGCCAGCAGCTTGGCTCCCTCAGCTAATGAAAAACTGTTTTTT. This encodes CASSLAPSANEKLFF.

The DNA for the CDR3 is TGTGCCAGCAGCGCCCGACTTGCAGCCGAAGCTTTCTTT. This codes for CASSARLAAEAFF. The chain recombines TRBV9 with TRBJ1-1; D uncertain. CDR1 and CDR2 from the germline V gene are SGDLS and YYNGEE. Between the trimmed V and J ends, which lost 3 bases and 8 bases, there was a span of 14 bases. CDR3 length: 13 amino acids.

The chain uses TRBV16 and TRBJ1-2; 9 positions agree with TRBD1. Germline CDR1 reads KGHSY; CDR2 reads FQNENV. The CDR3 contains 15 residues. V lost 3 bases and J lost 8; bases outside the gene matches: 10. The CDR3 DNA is TGTGCCAGCAGCCAGTATGCGACAGGGGGAGACGGCTACACCTTC. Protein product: CASSQYATGGDGYTF.

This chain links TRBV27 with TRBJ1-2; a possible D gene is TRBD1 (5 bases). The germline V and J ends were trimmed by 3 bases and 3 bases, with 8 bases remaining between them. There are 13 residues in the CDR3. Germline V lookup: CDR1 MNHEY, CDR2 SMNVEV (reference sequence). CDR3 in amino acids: CASSLRRDYGYTF. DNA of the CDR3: TGTGCCAGCAGTTTGCGCAGGGACTATGGCTACACCTTC.

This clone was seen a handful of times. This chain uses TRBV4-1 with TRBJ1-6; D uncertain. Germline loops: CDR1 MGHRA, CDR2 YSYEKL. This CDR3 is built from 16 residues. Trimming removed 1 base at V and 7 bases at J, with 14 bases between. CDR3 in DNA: TGCGCCAGCAGCCAAGGACGTGGAGTCGGAAATTCACCCCTCCACTTT. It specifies CASSQGRGVGNSPLHF.